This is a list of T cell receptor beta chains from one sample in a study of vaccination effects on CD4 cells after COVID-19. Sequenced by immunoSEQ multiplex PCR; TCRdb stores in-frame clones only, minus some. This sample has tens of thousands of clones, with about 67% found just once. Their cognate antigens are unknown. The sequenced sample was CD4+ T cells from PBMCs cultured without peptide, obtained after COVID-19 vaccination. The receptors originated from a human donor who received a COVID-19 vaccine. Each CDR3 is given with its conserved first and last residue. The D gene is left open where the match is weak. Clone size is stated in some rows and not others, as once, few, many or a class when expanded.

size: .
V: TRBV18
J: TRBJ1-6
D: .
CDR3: CASSPAQNSPLHF
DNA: TGTGCCAGCTCACCGGCACAGAATTCACCCCTCCACTTT

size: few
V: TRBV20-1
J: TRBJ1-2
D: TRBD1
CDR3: CSAMVGGGYTF
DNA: TGCAGTGCTATGGTAGGGGGCGGCTACACCTTC

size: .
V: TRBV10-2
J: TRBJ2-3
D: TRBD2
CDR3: CASSGRVAGIADTQYF
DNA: TGCGCCAGCAGTGGGCGGGTAGCGGGGATCGCAGATACGCAGTATTTT

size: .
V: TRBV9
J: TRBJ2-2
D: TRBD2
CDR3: CASSVGLATGELFF
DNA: TGTGCCAGCAGCGTGGGACTAGCGACCGGGGAGCTGTTTTTT

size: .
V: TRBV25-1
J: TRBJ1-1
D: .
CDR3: CASSDPGEGDTEAFF
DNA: TGTGCCAGCAGTGACCCCGGGGAGGGGGACACTGAAGCTTTCTTT

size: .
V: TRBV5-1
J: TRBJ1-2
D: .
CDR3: CASSLTGGNYGYTF
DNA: TGCGCCAGCAGCTTGACGGGGGGTAACTATGGCTACACCTTC

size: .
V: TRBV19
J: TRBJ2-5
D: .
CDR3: CASRPGPQETQYF
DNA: TGTGCCAGTAGACCCGGGCCTCAAGAGACCCAGTACTTC

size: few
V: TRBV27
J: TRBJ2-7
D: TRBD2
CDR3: CASKSGDSYEQYF
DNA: TGTGCCAGCAAGAGCGGGGATTCCTACGAGCAGTACTTC

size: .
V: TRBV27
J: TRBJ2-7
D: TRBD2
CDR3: CASSLREGYEQYF
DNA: TGTGCCAGCAGTTTAAGGGAGGGCTACGAGCAGTACTTC

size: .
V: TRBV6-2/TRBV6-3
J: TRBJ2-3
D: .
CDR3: CASSYSPLHDTDTQYF
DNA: TGTGCCAGCAGTTATAGCCCCTTACACGACACAGATACGCAGTATTTT

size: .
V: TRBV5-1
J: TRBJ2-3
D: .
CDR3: CATSLARRATDTQYF
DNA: TGCGCCACCTCCCTTGCTCGCAGGGCCACAGATACGCAGTATTTT

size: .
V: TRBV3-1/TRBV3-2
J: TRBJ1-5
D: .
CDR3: CASSQSRDQPQHF
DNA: TGTGCCAGCAGCCAATCGAGGGATCAGCCCCAGCATTTT

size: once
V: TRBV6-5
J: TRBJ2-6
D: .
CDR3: CASGLGVTGANVLTF
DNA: TGTGCCAGCGGATTGGGGGTAACTGGGGCCAACGTCCTGACTTTC

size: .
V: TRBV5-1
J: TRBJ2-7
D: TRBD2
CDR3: CASSLSGGLGYEQYF
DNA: TGCGCCAGCAGCCTCAGCGGGGGCCTCGGCTACGAGCAGTACTTC

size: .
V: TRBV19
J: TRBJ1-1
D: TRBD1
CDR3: CASTLQGLTEAFF
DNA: TGTGCCAGTACCTTACAGGGGCTGACTGAAGCTTTCTTT

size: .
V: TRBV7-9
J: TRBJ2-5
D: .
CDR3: CASSLWGTAQETQYF
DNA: TGTGCCAGCAGCTTATGGGGGACCGCACAAGAGACCCAGTACTTC

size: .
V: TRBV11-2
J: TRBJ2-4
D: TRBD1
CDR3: CASSLLQGAVRAKNIQYF
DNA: TGTGCCAGCAGCTTATTACAGGGGGCAGTCAGGGCCAAAAACATTCAGTACTTC

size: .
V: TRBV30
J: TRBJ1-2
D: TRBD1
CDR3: CAWRLWTGGGRNYGYTF
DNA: TGTGCCTGGAGACTTTGGACAGGGGGCGGTCGGAACTATGGCTACACCTTC

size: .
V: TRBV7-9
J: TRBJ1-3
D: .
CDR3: CASSLGGASGNTIYF
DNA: TGTGCCAGCAGCTTAGGGGGGGCCTCTGGAAACACCATATATTTT

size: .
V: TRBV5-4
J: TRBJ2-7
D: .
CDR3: CASSLGGQGINEQYF
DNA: TGTGCCAGCAGCTTGGGCGGCCAGGGGATAAACGAGCAGTACTTC

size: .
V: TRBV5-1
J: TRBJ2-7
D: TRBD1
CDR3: CASSLAGGQGSYEQYF
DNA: TGCGCCAGCAGCTTGGCCGGGGGACAGGGGTCCTACGAGCAGTACTTC

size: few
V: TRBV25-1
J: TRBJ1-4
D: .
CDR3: CASGRGSTNEKLFF
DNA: TGTGCCAGCGGAAGGGGTTCCACTAATGAAAAACTGTTTTTT

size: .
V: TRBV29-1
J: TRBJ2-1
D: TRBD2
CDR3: CSVEDRASGSQGEQFF
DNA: TGCAGCGTTGAAGATCGTGCTAGCGGGAGCCAGGGTGAGCAGTTCTTC

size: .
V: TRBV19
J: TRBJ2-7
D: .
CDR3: CASSIGGQGLYEQYF
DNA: TGTGCCAGTAGTATAGGAGGTCAGGGACTCTACGAGCAGTACTTC

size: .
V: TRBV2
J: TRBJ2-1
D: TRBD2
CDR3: CASSEKVAGGVRVEQFF
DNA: TGTGCCAGCAGTGAAAAGGTAGCGGGAGGAGTACGGGTTGAGCAGTTCTTC

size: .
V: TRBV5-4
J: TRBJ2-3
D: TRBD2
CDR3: CASSARTSGHTDTQYF
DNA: TGTGCCAGCAGCGCCCGGACTAGCGGACACACAGATACGCAGTATTTT

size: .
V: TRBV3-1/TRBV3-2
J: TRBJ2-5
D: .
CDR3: CASSQNGGPGETQYF
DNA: TGTGCCAGCAGCCAGAACGGGGGGCCGGGGGAGACCCAGTACTTC

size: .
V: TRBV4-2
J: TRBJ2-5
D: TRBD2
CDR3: CASSQVGWASGGQETQYF
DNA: TGTGCCAGCAGCCAAGTTGGCTGGGCTAGCGGGGGCCAAGAGACCCAGTACTTC

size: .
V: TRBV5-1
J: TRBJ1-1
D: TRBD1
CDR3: CASSGGTGGTEAFF
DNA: TGCGCCAGCAGCGGGGGGACAGGGGGCACTGAAGCTTTCTTT

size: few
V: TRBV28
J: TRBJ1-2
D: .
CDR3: CASSARRQRTYGYTF
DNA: TGTGCCAGCAGTGCCCGTCGACAGAGAACCTATGGCTACACCTTC

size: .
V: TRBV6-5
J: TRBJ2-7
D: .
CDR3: CASSYTRDMPTF
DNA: TGTGCCAGCAGTTATACCCGGGACATGCCCACATTC

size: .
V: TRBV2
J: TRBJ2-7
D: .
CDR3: CASRVLDYEQYF
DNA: TGTGCCAGCAGAGTCCTAGACTACGAGCAGTACTTC

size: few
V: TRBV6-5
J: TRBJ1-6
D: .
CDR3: CASRGGAGESPLHF
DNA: TGTGCCAGCAGGGGGGGAGCAGGGGAATCACCCCTCCACTTT

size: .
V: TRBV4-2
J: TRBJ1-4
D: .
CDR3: CASSQDVRGRHGEKLFF
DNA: TGTGCCAGCAGCCAAGATGTCAGGGGCCGGCATGGGGAAAAACTGTTTTTT

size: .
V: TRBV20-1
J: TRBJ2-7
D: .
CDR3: CSARSGHEQYF
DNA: TGCAGTGCTAGATCGGGGCACGAGCAGTACTTC

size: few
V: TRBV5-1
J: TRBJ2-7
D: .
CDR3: CASSLGDTLNEQYF
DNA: TGCGCCAGCAGCTTGGGGGACACGCTTAACGAGCAGTACTTC

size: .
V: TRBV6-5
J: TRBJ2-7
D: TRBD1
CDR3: CASSYSDRGYEQYF
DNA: TGTGCCAGCAGTTACTCCGACAGGGGCTACGAGCAGTACTTC

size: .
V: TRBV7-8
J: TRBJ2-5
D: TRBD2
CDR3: CASSLALVSGGQGETQYF
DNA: TGTGCCAGCAGCTTAGCCCTAGTATCGGGGGGGCAAGGGGAGACCCAGTACTTC

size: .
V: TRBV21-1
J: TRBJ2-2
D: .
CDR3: CASPNTGELFF
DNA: TGTGCCAGCCCGAACACCGGGGAGCTGTTTTTT

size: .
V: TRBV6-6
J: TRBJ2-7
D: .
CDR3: CASSWGISYEQYF
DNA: TGTGCCAGCAGTTGGGGGATCTCCTACGAGCAGTACTTC